What follows are 21 T cell receptor beta chains derived from one specimen sequenced in a study of human T cells and chemical hapten exposure. A single record per CDR3 protein comes from TCRdb applying MiXCR to the RACE reads. The table has 70,000 to 80,000 distinct CDR3 sequences, 32% seen once; the top ten hold around 8.9%. Time point of the sample: patch test 1, 2 weeks after DPC sensitization. Treatment: therapeutic diphenylcyclopropenone sensitization with weekly scalp DPC. The sample here was whole blood, taken in connection with sensitization to the hapten diphenylcyclopropenone (DPC). The source is a man aged 35 to 55 with alopecia areata. Some clones in this sample may be carry-over from other donors' samples.

CDR3 DNA sequence: TGTGCCAGCAGAACAGGGGTAGAGACCCAGTACTTC. Its translation: CASRTGVETQYF. The chain links TRBV28 to TRBJ2-5; 7 bases match TRBD1. Losses at the gene ends were 6 bases for V and 4 bases for J; bases not matched to a gene: 2. Germline values: CDR1 MDHEN, CDR2 SYDVKM. The CDR3 has 12 amino acids.

This clonotype has a handful of counts. The chain has TRBV4-1 and TRBJ2-3; 13 bases match TRBD2. The V and J ends lost 2 bases and 1 base, in that order; junction bases with no gene match: 9. The CDR3 is made up of 19 amino acids. Germline assignment: CDR1 MGHRA and CDR2 YSYEKL. The CDR3 loop is CASSQPTSGRAGGTDTQYF. CDR3 coding DNA: TGCGCCAGCAGCCAACCAACTAGCGGGAGGGCCGGAGGCACAGATACGCAGTATTTT.

This chain uses TRBV11-2 with TRBJ2-3; D remains unclear. Trimming shortened V by 5 bases and J by 6 bases, and 15 bases separated the two germline ends. Germline CDR1 SGHAT, CDR2 FQNNGV. The length of the CDR3 is 14 residues. The CDR3 DNA reads TGTGCCAGCAGCCTCCACCGGTACCAGGATACGCAGTATTTT. Amino acid sequence: CASSLHRYQDTQYF.

This clonotype was detected only a few times. V and J are TRBV20-1 and TRBJ2-3; D perhaps matches TRBD2 (6 bases). Germline V gives CDR1 DFQATT, CDR2 SNEGSKA (reference sequence). The V end was cut by 0 bases, the J end by 0 bases, with 7 bases between. The CDR3 extends over 14 amino acids. The DNA for the CDR3 is TGCAGTGCTAGAGATGGGGGGAGCACAGATACGCAGTATTTT. This sequence encodes CSARDGGSTDTQYF.

This clonotype has just a few counts. The rearrangement joins TRBV6-5 to TRBJ2-4; either TRBD1 or TRBD2 may supply D (5 bases each). Trimming pared 6 bases from V and 7 bases from J, leaving 13 bases between. Germline V gene data show CDR1 as MNHEY and CDR2 as SVGAGI. The CDR3 has 13 amino acids. CDR3 coding DNA: TGTGCCAGCAGCCCCGGGACGCCTAACATTCAGTACTTC. Its protein product is CASSPGTPNIQYF.

This chain links TRBV20-1 with TRBJ1-3; TRBD1 agrees at 11 bases. This CDR3 has 18 amino acids. The V gene end was trimmed by 1 base and the J gene end by 3 bases; junction bases not matched to a gene: 11. The germline gives CDR1 DFQATT, CDR2 SNEGSKA (reference sequence). The CDR3, as DNA: TGCAGTGCTAGAGTGGACAGGGGGCATGGGACTCTTGGAAACACCATATATTTT. Translation: CSARVDRGHGTLGNTIYF.

The chain links TRBV6-2 or TRBV6-3 to TRBJ2-1; weak D call: TRBD2 (6 bases). This CDR3 region has 15 residues. From germline, CDR1 is MNHEY and CDR2 SVGEGT. Trimming removed 4 bases from V and 7 bases from J, with 17 bases in between. CDR3 sequence (DNA): TGTGCCAGCAGTTCGACGGGAGCGGTGGGAAATGAGCAGTTCTTC. Amino acids: CASSSTGAVGNEQFF.

CDR3 coding DNA: TGCGCCAGCAGTGAGACCATGGAGACCCAGTACTTC. Protein sequence: CASSETMETQYF. The chain combines TRBV10-2 with TRBJ2-5; D unresolved. The CDR3 is 12 residues long. V shed 2 bases and J shed 5 bases, with 6 bases lying between them. The germline gives CDR1 WSHSY, CDR2 SAAADI.

V is TRBV19 and J is TRBJ2-7; 8 bases map to TRBD2. The CDR3 consists of 14 residues. V shed 5 bases and J 7 bases; nucleotides not matched to a gene: 10. Germline-derived CDR1 and CDR2 are LNHDA and SQIVND (reference sequence). CDR3 sequence (DNA): TGTGCCAGTAGTGACCAAGCGGGAGTGCAGGAGCAGTACTTC. Amino acid sequence: CASSDQAGVQEQYF.

J is TRBJ2-4 and V is TRBV20-1, with 8 bases that match TRBD2. CDR3 length: 17 residues. Germline V CDR1 and CDR2: DFQATT, SNEGSKA (reference sequence). The trim removed 5 bases at V and 2 bases at J, leaving 14 bases unmatched. This CDR3 is CSAGGTPGGASKNIQYF. CDR3 DNA sequence: TGCAGTGCTGGCGGTACCCCCGGGGGGGCTTCCAAAAACATTCAGTACTTC.

This clonotype was seen a few times. V is TRBV10-1 and J is TRBJ1-1; D ambiguous. CDR1 is WNHNN and CDR2 is SYGVQD in the germline V gene (reference sequence). There are 13 residues in the CDR3. V was cut by 0 bases and J by 4 bases, with 6 bases left in between. This CDR3 is CASSESGTTEAFF. The CDR3 DNA is TGCGCCAGCAGTGAGTCAGGAACCACTGAAGCTTTCTTT.

CDR3 region: CASSSWTTQETQYF. As DNA, the CDR3 is TGTGCCAGCAGCTCCTGGACAACACAAGAGACCCAGTACTTC. The chain is built from TRBV7-2 and TRBJ2-5, with D maybe TRBD1 (5 bases). Per germline, CDR1 SGHTA and CDR2 FQGNSA. The CDR3 length is 14 residues. V lost 4 bases to trimming and J lost 2 bases, with 11 bases between them.

This clonotype was seen only a few times. The chain combines TRBV27 with TRBJ1-2, with a weak D call TRBD1 (5 bases). Germline CDR1 reads MNHEY; CDR2 reads SMNVEV (reference sequence). Trimming pared 3 bases from V and 4 bases from J, leaving 12 bases between. The CDR3 totals 14 residues. The CDR3 bases are TGTGCCAGCAGTTTCGCAGGGCGCGCCTATGGCTACACCTTC. Translated: CASSFAGRAYGYTF.

This chain uses TRBV27 with TRBJ2-5; D not certain. Germline V lookup: CDR1 MNHEY, CDR2 SMNVEV (reference sequence). Trimming took off 2 bases at V and 0 bases at J, with 4 bases between the two ends. This CDR3 contains 13 residues. CDR3 sequence reads: CASSLANQETQYF. The CDR3 coding sequence is TGTGCCAGCAGTTTAGCCAACCAAGAGACCCAGTACTTC.

The chain is built from TRBV29-1 and TRBJ2-2; 10 bases match TRBD2. This CDR3 spans 14 amino acids. Germline-derived CDR1 and CDR2 are SQVTM and ANQGSEA. Trimming removed 6 bases from V and 6 bases from J; junction bases left unmatched: 7. CDR3: CSVTASGSAGELFF. Written as DNA, the CDR3 is TGCAGCGTGACCGCTAGCGGGAGTGCCGGGGAGCTGTTTTTT.

This clonotype was detected only a few times. The CDR3 region has the DNA TGCAGCGGACGGACTAGCGGTTACAATGAGCAGTTCTTC. Protein sequence: CSGRTSGYNEQFF. V gene TRBV29-1 combines with J gene TRBJ2-1; TRBD2 matches at 10 bases. The CDR3 is 13 amino acids. V was pared by 7 bases and J by 4 bases, with 4 bases of the junction left unmatched. Germline V CDR1 and CDR2: SQVTM, ANQGSEA.

V and J are TRBV6-1 and TRBJ2-3, with TRBD2 matching over 11 bases. The CDR3 sequence is 16 residues long. The V segment lost 8 bases and the J segment 2 bases; nucleotides outside the gene matches: 9. The germline gives CDR1 MNHNS, CDR2 SASEGT. CDR3 nucleotides: TGTGCCAGCCCGACCGCACTAGCGGGAGCCACAGATACGCAGTATTTT. Protein sequence: CASPTALAGATDTQYF.

V usage is TRBV12-3 or TRBV12-4 and J usage is TRBJ2-7, with D perhaps matching TRBD1 (5 bases). The CDR3 contains 13 residues. Trimming removed 7 bases at V and 1 base at J, with 11 bases between. The CDR3 sequence: CASTTDTSYEQYF. In DNA, the CDR3 is TGTGCCAGCACGACGGACACTTCCTACGAGCAGTACTTC.

The chain is built from TRBV20-1 and TRBJ2-7; D is undetermined. The CDR3 runs 14 residues. Trimming stripped 0 bases from V and 0 bases from J, with 9 bases between. In germline, CDR1 is DFQATT, CDR2 SNEGSKA (reference sequence). The CDR3 DNA reads as TGCAGTGCTAGAGATCCCAGAATCTCCTACGAGCAGTACTTC. This encodes CSARDPRISYEQYF.

The chain employs TRBV12-3 or TRBV12-4 and TRBJ1-5, with D possibly being TRBD1 (6 bases). This CDR3 contains 21 residues. Between the trimmed V and J ends, which lost 6 bases and 1 base, there was a span of 31 bases. The CDR3 region has the DNA TGTGCCAGCAGCCACATACCCCGTTTCACAGGGCCCGTTCGGAGCAATCAGCCCCAGCATTTT. It yields the protein CASSHIPRFTGPVRSNQPQHF.

In its sample, this clonotype was seen a few times. The rearrangement joins TRBV9 to TRBJ2-2; 8 bases align to TRBD1. CDR1 and CDR2 from the germline V gene are SGDLS and YYNGEE. The trim removed 4 bases at V and 4 bases at J, leaving 9 bases unmatched. There are 16 residues in the CDR3. CDR3 sequence reads: CASSSSGGAGTGELFF. The CDR3, as DNA: TGTGCCAGCAGCTCCTCAGGGGGCGCAGGCACCGGGGAGCTGTTTTTT.